This T cell receptor (beta chain) was sequenced during a study of vaccination effects on CD4 cells after COVID-19 (dated by TCRdb to the early 2020s). Describing the broader study: The ViraFEST assay stimulated PBMC with viral peptide pools and then used TCR sequencing to identify antigen-specific CD4+ T cell clonotypes by expansion. Across the study, the median time from the second dose to post-vaccine sampling was 72 days (range 14 to 241). Each well held roughly 2.2 million PBMC cultured in IMDM containing about 5.5% human AB serum, 8 to 10 IU/ml IL-2 and gentamicin, along with 10 ug/ml peptides. SARS-CoV-2 spike-specific CD4+ TCR repertoires from before and after mRNA vaccination were compared in COVID-19 convalescent patients and in infection-naive vaccine recipients. The full study included approximately nine COVID-19 convalescent patients and a handful of SARS-CoV-2-naive healthy vaccine recipients. The Oncomine TCR Beta short-read assay on an Illumina iSeq 100 was used to sequence cultures from other donors in the study. Study-wide conclusions, independent of this receptor: Limitations of the study were the small number of convalescent patients and the absence of early post-infection timepoints. Both infection-induced and vaccine-induced clones contracted markedly at late post-vaccination timepoints, which is consistent with waning T cell responses. Among healthy vaccine recipients, nearly all vaccine-induced clones were SARS-CoV-2 mono-reactive, and just 1 of 255 was cross-reactive with common cold coronaviruses.

CDR3 length: 14 amino acids, cysteine to phenylalanine. Here the CDR3 DNA is all that survives: 42 bases in frame from base 1. CDR1 and CDR2 (MNHEY, SVGEGT) derive from the germline V gene. At the junction V is shortened by 1 base and J by 5 bases; bases outside the gene matches: 3. A remark on this clone: Its recognized antigen is unknown. Per-nucleotide qualities are absent, and no much larger clonotype sits a single base away.

Library construction relied on the immunoSEQ multiplex PCR assay. DNA from the cultured, isolated CD4+ T cells was subjected to TCR beta CDR3 sequencing. From the authors' description of their analysis: Non-productive TCR sequences were removed and reads were trimmed to the CDR3 region, keeping CDR3s of at least 7 amino acids. Antigen-specific clonotypes were identified with the MANAFEST web app by comparing expansion in peptide wells against reference cultures. Positive clones required FDR<0.05 expansion versus reference and all other wells, odds ratio above 5, and frequency above 0.1% in two replicate wells. Clonotypes significantly expanded in SARS-CoV-2 spike wells and in at least one common cold coronavirus spike condition were defined as cross-reactive. Levenshtein distance calculated with the stringdist R package was used to assess CDR3 similarity, and unrooted trees were constructed with ape in R 3.6.1. Imported from immuneACCESS, the table was reduced by TCRdb to in-frame sequences with V and J called. These copies leave out some clones; in studies compared against another copy, an unresolved V gene accounts for under half, and the cause of the remainder is not known. V, J and clone size are taken as reported in that table, and D and trimming were inferred from the DNA itself. In all, the sample holds around 50,000 clones, and about three quarters of those were seen once. In total, the top ten clones hold 6.5% to 8.5% of the sample.

After less than eleven days of culture, CD4+ T cells were isolated with the EasySep CD4+ T cell isolation kit. Two doses of either the BNT162b2 or the mRNA-1273 mRNA SARS-CoV-2 vaccine were administered to participants. Healthy vaccine recipients had no prior SARS-CoV-2 infection, confirmed by negative nucleocapsid antibodies before and after vaccination. On days 3 and 7, half of the culture medium was replaced with fresh IL-2-containing medium. Unless otherwise noted, each peptide stimulation condition was cultured in triplicate wells. Using Ficoll-Paque Plus gradient centrifugation, PBMC were separated from whole blood and then either used fresh or cryopreserved at -140C. The QIAamp micro DNA kit was used to extract genomic DNA from the cultured CD4+ T cells.

The chain joins TRBV6-2 or TRBV6-3 to TRBJ2-7, and TRBD2 matches 9 of the central bases. The clonotype originates from a human donor who received a COVID-19 vaccine. Sequences were derived from CD4+ T cells from PBMCs cultured without peptide, sampled after COVID-19 vaccination. At the DNA level, the sequence is TGTGCCAGCAGTTACTTAGCGGGAGCCCACGAGCAGTACTTC. Its protein is CASSYLAGAHEQYF.